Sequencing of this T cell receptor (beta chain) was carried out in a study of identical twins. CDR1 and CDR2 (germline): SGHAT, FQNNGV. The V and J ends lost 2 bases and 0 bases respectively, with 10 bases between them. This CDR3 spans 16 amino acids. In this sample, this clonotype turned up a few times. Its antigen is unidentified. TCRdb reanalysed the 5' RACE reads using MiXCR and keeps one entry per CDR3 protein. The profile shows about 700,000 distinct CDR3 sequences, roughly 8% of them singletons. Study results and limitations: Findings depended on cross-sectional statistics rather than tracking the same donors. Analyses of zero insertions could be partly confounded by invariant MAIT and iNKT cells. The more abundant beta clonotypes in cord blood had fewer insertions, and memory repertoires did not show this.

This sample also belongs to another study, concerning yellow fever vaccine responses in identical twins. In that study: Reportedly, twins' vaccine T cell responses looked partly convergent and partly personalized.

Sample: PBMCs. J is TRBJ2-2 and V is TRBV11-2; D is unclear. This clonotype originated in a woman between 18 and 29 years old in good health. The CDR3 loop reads CASSLFPGANTGELFF. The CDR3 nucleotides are TGTGCCAGCAGCTTATTCCCGGGTGCGAACACCGGGGAGCTGTTTTTT.